Below are 7 T cell receptor beta chains sequenced from a single sample in a study of blood T cell repertoires in COVID-19. The protocol was immunoSEQ multiplex PCR, while the TCRdb copy is restricted to in-frame clones and leaves out a portion. The table shows 130,000 to 150,000 clones, with just under 90% occurring only once. Sequencing input: peripheral blood. The receptors were sampled from a woman aged 50 to 65 with active or convalescent COVID-19.

The genes are TRBV7-9 and TRBJ1-1, with D tentatively TRBD1 (6 bases). The CDR3 runs to 14 residues. Trimming cost V 4 bases and J 7 bases, with 16 bases left between them. CDR1 is SEHNR, CDR2 FQNEAQ, per germline (reference sequence). The CDR3 DNA sequence: TGTGCCAGCAGCTCCTTAGGACAGACGTTTGAAGCTTTCTTT. It yields the protein CASSSLGQTFEAFF. Complete variable domain (other parts from reference TRBV7-9 and TRBJ1-1): DTGVSQNPRHKITKRGQNVTFRCDPISEHNRLYWYRQTLGQGPEFLTYFQNEAQLEKSRLLSDRFSAERPKGSFSTLEIQRTEQGDSAMYLCASSSLGQTFEAFFGQGTRLTVV.

V and J are TRBV7-2 and TRBJ2-1; 9 bases map to TRBD1. Germline assignment: CDR1 SGHTA and CDR2 FQGNSA. The CDR3 length is 14 residues. The trim removed 3 bases at V and 8 bases at J, leaving 5 bases unmatched. CDR3 loop: CASSFRGQGDEQFF. The CDR3 DNA reads as TGTGCCAGCAGCTTTAGGGGACAGGGCGATGAGCAGTTCTTC.

The V and J genes are TRBV11-2 and TRBJ1-4, with D possibly matching TRBD1 (5 bases). Germline CDR1 reads SGHAT; CDR2 reads FQNNGV. This CDR3 is built from 14 residues. Deletions cut 5 bases from V and 8 bases from J, with 15 bases between. The DNA for the CDR3 is TGTGCCAGCAGCCCGGGGGAGGGAAGGGAAAAACTGTTTTTT. This encodes CASSPGEGREKLFF.

The V gene is TRBV5-1, the J gene TRBJ1-2; 11 bases map to TRBD1. The J segment lost 4 bases and the V segment lost 4 bases, leaving 3 bases of the junction unmatched. Germline lookup yields CDR1 SGHRS and CDR2 YFSETQ. The CDR3 runs 14 residues. The CDR3 sequence: CASSPGTGGYGYTF. CDR3 nucleotides: TGCGCCAGCAGCCCGGGGACAGGGGGCTATGGCTACACCTTC.

Only one count was recorded for this clone. The rearrangement uses TRBV7-9 and TRBJ1-1; D is unresolved. The CDR3 runs 13 residues. Germline CDR1 and CDR2: SEHNR and FQNEAQ (reference sequence). The V end was cut by 5 bases, the J end by 1 base, with 8 bases between. Here the CDR3 reads CASSPSPNTEAFF. In DNA form, the CDR3 reads TGTGCCAGCAGCCCGTCCCCGAACACTGAAGCTTTCTTT.

The chain combines TRBV4-3 with TRBJ1-4, with a possible D match to TRBD1 (5 bases). CDR1 is LGHNA, CDR2 YSLEER, per germline. Trimming took 2 bases from V and 3 from J, leaving 10 bases between them. There are 15 residues in the CDR3. Here the CDR3 DNA reads TGCGCCAGCAGCCAATATAAGACAGCTAATGAAAAACTGTTTTTT. Encoded protein: CASSQYKTANEKLFF.

This chain links TRBV21-1 with TRBJ1-5; whether TRBD1, the table's D call, matches the DNA was not checked. TRBV21-1 has pseudogene status. CDR3 length equals 17 residues. The CDR3 loop is CASSKDEGQGGNQPQHF. The CDR3, as DNA: TGTGCCAGCAGCAAAGACGAGGGGCAGGGGGGCAATCAGCCCCAGCATTTT.